One and the same sample provided the 5 T cell receptor beta chains below, sequenced in a study of blood T cells in healthy people across ages. Sample-barcoded 5' priming and a J-beta primer mix drove a second PCR of 7 to 11 cycles. TCRdb processed the 5' RACE reads anew with MiXCR; each CDR3 protein has one entry. The sample contains 600,000 to 850,000 distinct CDR3 sequences, more than 40% of which appear only once. The sample taken for sequencing was blood. Source of these receptors: a woman in her sixties or seventies in good health.

The DNA for the CDR3 is TGCAGTGCTAGATTTTCTGGGGCCAACGTCCTGACTTTC. It encodes CSARFSGANVLTF. The rearrangement uses TRBV20-1 and TRBJ2-6; D gene uncertain. The CDR3 contains 13 residues. Germline values: CDR1 DFQATT, CDR2 SNEGSKA (reference sequence). V was shortened by 2 bases and J by 1 base, with 3 bases between the two germline ends.

This clonotype appeared a few times. This chain links TRBV15 with TRBJ1-6; 8 nucleotides align to TRBD1. The CDR3 sequence is 15 residues long. Germline V gene data show CDR1 as LNHNV and CDR2 as YYDKDF (reference sequence). Trimming took 4 bases from V and 10 from J; bases not matched to a gene: 9. CDR3 nucleotides: TGTGCCACCAGCACGGTGGAGACAGGGGACTCACCCCTCCACTTT. Protein: CATSTVETGDSPLHF.

The V gene is TRBV11-2, the J gene TRBJ2-1; weak D call: TRBD2 (6 bases). Looked up from germline, CDR1 is SGHAT and CDR2 is FQNNGV. Trimming took off 2 bases at V and 5 bases at J, with 10 bases between the two ends. The CDR3 has 14 residues. The CDR3 loop reads CASSLKTSNNEQFF. In DNA, the CDR3 is TGTGCCAGCAGCTTAAAAACTAGCAACAATGAGCAGTTCTTC.

V and J are TRBV13 and TRBJ2-6; 7 bases fit TRBD1. The CDR3 extends over 18 amino acids. Germline trimming cut 2 bases from V and 0 bases from J; bases unmatched to any gene: 7. Germline V gene data show CDR1 as PRHDT and CDR2 as FYEKMQ (reference sequence). The chain's CDR3 is CASSLRGQFFSGANVLTF. CDR3 DNA sequence: TGTGCCAGCAGCTTAAGGGGACAGTTTTTCTCTGGGGCCAACGTCCTGACTTTC. Full variable domain (rest looked up from reference TRBV13 and TRBJ2-6): AAGVIQSPRHLIKEKRETATLKCYPIPRHDTVYWYQQGPGQDPQFLISFYEKMQSDKGSIPDRFSAQQFSDYHSELNMSSLELGDSALYFCASSLRGQFFSGANVLTFGAGSRLTVL.

The chain is built from TRBV4-3 and TRBJ2-2; TRBD1 matches at 9 bases. Trimming removed 0 bases from V and 4 bases from J; junction bases left unmatched: 6. Germline V lookup: CDR1 LGHNA, CDR2 YSLEER. The CDR3 has 17 residues. CDR3 residues: CASSQDRTGATTGELFF. The CDR3 region has the DNA TGCGCCAGCAGCCAAGATAGGACAGGGGCGACCACCGGGGAGCTGTTTTTT.